These T cell receptor beta chains were read from a single sample in a study of T cell responses to AZD1222 COVID-19 vaccine. Repertoires were generated with immunoSEQ multiplex PCR, while TCRdb's copy carries only in-frame clones and drops some. The sample has about 110,000 clones; roughly nine tenths are singletons. The sample was peripheral blood, taken on day 0 of AZD1222 vaccination. The receptor set was obtained from an adult in good health. The CDR3 runs from the conserved cysteine through the conserved F or W. The D gene is left open where the match is weak. The size field is filled for only some rows; it gives once, few, many or a size class.

d_gene,j_gene,abundance,v_gene,CDR3nt,CDR3aa
NA,TRBJ1-2,NA,TRBV18,TGTGCCAGCTCCCAGGGAGTCACTAACTATGGCTACACCTTC,CASSQGVTNYGYTF
NA,TRBJ2-7,NA,TRBV2,TGTGCCAGCAGTGAATGGTACGAGCAGTACTTC,CASSEWYEQYF
NA,TRBJ2-5,once,TRBV7-9,TGTGCCAGCAGCTTACTAGCAGGAGAGACCCAGTACTTC,CASSLLAGETQYF
NA,TRBJ1-2,NA,TRBV27,TGTGCCAGCAGCACCGGACGGCGGTTCTATGGCTACACCTTC,CASSTGRRFYGYTF
NA,TRBJ1-3,NA,TRBV6-5,TGTGCCAGCAGTTACTCGGCGGGGAACACCATATATTTT,CASSYSAGNTIYF
TRBD1,TRBJ2-3,NA,TRBV5-4,TGTGCCAGCAGCCGGGACAGGTCCACAGATACGCAGTATTTT,CASSRDRSTDTQYF
TRBD1,TRBJ1-6,NA,TRBV19,TGTGCCAGCCAAGGACAGGGGACTCTTAATTCACCCCTCCACTTT,CASQGQGTLNSPLHF
TRBD2,TRBJ2-7,once,TRBV6-5,TGTGCCAGCAGTTCAGCCTCGACTAGCGGGAAGGGTGAGCAGTACTTC,CASSSASTSGKGEQYF
NA,TRBJ1-1,once,TRBV5-4,TGTGCCAGCAGCAAAAAACAGGGTGGCAACACTGAAGCTTTCTTT,CASSKKQGGNTEAFF
NA,TRBJ1-1,once,TRBV2,TGTGCCAGCCTAGAATGGGTTAACACTGAAGCTTTCTTT,CASLEWVNTEAFF
NA,TRBJ1-3,NA,TRBV10-3,TGTGCCATCAGTGAGTCCGAGGGAAGCTCTGGAAACACCATATATTTT,CAISESEGSSGNTIYF
NA,TRBJ1-5,NA,TRBV7-2,TGTGCCAGCAGCTTAAGTCCAGGGATCATAAATCAGCCCCAGCATTTT,CASSLSPGIINQPQHF
NA,TRBJ2-7,NA,TRBV3-1/TRBV3-2,TGTGCCAGCAGCCAGCCGGGGCGGAACTACGAGCAGTACTTC,CASSQPGRNYEQYF
TRBD1,TRBJ2-1,NA,TRBV19,TGTGCCAGTTCAGGGGGATCTGGTGAGCAGTTCTTC,CASSGGSGEQFF
TRBD1,TRBJ2-2,few,TRBV5-1,TGCGCCAGCAGCCCGGGACAGGGTAACACCGGGGAGCTGTTTTTT,CASSPGQGNTGELFF
NA,TRBJ2-5,NA,TRBV5-1,TGCGCCAGCAGCGAGTTGCCTGGACGGCAAGAGACCCAGTACTTC,CASSELPGRQETQYF
NA,TRBJ2-1,NA,TRBV19,TGTGCCAGCAGCTTCGGGGGAACCTACAATGAGCAGTTCTTC,CASSFGGTYNEQFF
NA,TRBJ1-2,NA,TRBV27,TGTGCCAGCAGCAAAATTGGACAGAACTATGGCTACACCTTC,CASSKIGQNYGYTF
NA,TRBJ2-2,NA,TRBV7-9,TGTGCCAGCAGCACGGGACTTTTTGACACCGGGGAGCTGTTTTTT,CASSTGLFDTGELFF
NA,TRBJ1-1,NA,TRBV2,TGTGCCAGTATGGGTTCTGAGGGGAGGCACACTGAAGCTTTCTTT,CASMGSEGRHTEAFF
NA,TRBJ1-3,NA,TRBV30,TGTGCCTGGAGTGGCGGGGCGGGGGACACCATATATTTT,CAWSGGAGDTIYF
TRBD2,TRBJ2-1,NA,TRBV7-2,TGTGCCAGCAGCCCCGGACTAGCCGCCAATGAGCAGTTCTTC,CASSPGLAANEQFF
NA,TRBJ1-1,NA,TRBV6-5,TGTGCCAGCAGCGATATAGGGAACACTGAAGCTTTCTTT,CASSDIGNTEAFF
TRBD1,TRBJ2-5,NA,TRBV5-1,TGCGCCAGCAGCACCGCGGGACAGGGGGGCCAAGAGACCCAGTACTTC,CASSTAGQGGQETQYF
TRBD1,TRBJ1-5,NA,TRBV6-6,TGTGCCAGCAGTCCCAACCCGGACAGGGCTAGCAATCAGCCCCAGCATTTT,CASSPNPDRASNQPQHF
NA,TRBJ1-5,NA,TRBV29-1,TGCAGCGTCGGCGACGCCTTTAGCAATCAGCCCCAGCATTTT,CSVGDAFSNQPQHF
TRBD2,TRBJ2-1,NA,TRBV7-2,TGTGCCAGCAGCTTAGGAAAAGCGGGGTTTGAGGCGCATGAGCAGTTCTTC,CASSLGKAGFEAHEQFF
NA,TRBJ1-4,NA,TRBV3-1/TRBV3-2,TGTGCCAGCAGCCATCAGGGGATTAATGAAAAACTGTTTTTT,CASSHQGINEKLFF
NA,TRBJ2-3,once,TRBV5-1,TGCGCCAGCAGCTTGGTCGGCCACAGCACAGATACGCAGTATTTT,CASSLVGHSTDTQYF
NA,TRBJ2-3,NA,TRBV5-5,TGTGCCAGCAGCTTGGCCCTGGACAGCCTCTCCACAGATACGCAGTATTTT,CASSLALDSLSTDTQYF
TRBD1,TRBJ1-5,NA,TRBV7-9,TGTGCCAGCAGCTCCGGGACAGGGAACCAGCCCCAGCATTTT,CASSSGTGNQPQHF
TRBD1,TRBJ1-2,NA,TRBV24-1,TGTGCCACCAGTGACAGACAGGGAGGGGGCTATGGCTACACCTTC,CATSDRQGGGYGYTF
NA,TRBJ1-3,NA,TRBV5-1,TGCGCCAGCAGCTTGGCCGGAAGCGCGGACACCATATATTTT,CASSLAGSADTIYF
NA,TRBJ2-7,NA,TRBV5-6,TGTGCCAGCAGCTTTCGGGGGGCGATGTCCTACGAGCAGTACTTC,CASSFRGAMSYEQYF
NA,TRBJ2-1,NA,TRBV2,TGTGCCAGCAAATATGAGTACAATGAGCAGTTCTTC,CASKYEYNEQFF
NA,TRBJ2-2,NA,TRBV7-2,TGTGCCAGCAGCCCGTGGGGGGAGCTGTTTTTT,CASSPWGELFF
TRBD2,TRBJ2-3,NA,TRBV5-1,TGCGCCAGCAGCTTGGATCCGGGACTAGCAGCAGATACGCAGTATTTT,CASSLDPGLAADTQYF
TRBD1,TRBJ1-5,NA,TRBV5-1,TGCGCCAGCAGCGTAGGGACAGTAGAGAATCAGCCCCAGCATTTT,CASSVGTVENQPQHF
NA,TRBJ2-5,NA,TRBV5-6,TGTGCCAGCAGCTTGCGGGGCGAGGGCAGGGAGACCCAGTACTTC,CASSLRGEGRETQYF
NA,TRBJ1-5,NA,TRBV19,TGTGCCAGTAGTGGGCAGGATAGCAATCAGCCCCAGCATTTT,CASSGQDSNQPQHF
TRBD2,TRBJ2-1,NA,TRBV30,TGTGCCTGGTCCCGGACTAGCGGGAGTAAGGATGAGCAGTTCTTC,CAWSRTSGSKDEQFF
NA,TRBJ1-5,NA,TRBV5-5,TGTGCCAGCAGCGCGGAGAGGGGCCACAATCAGCCCCAGCATTTT,CASSAERGHNQPQHF
TRBD2,TRBJ2-1,NA,TRBV19,TGTGCCAGTAGTATAAACCGAGCTAGCGGGAGTGAGCAGTTCTTC,CASSINRASGSEQFF
NA,TRBJ1-2,NA,TRBV4-2,TGTGCCAGCAGCCCCGGAAGGGGCGGCTACACCTTC,CASSPGRGGYTF
NA,TRBJ1-5,NA,TRBV11-2,TGTGCCAGCAGCGCAGTGGGGGGCTCGGATCAGCCCCAGCATTTT,CASSAVGGSDQPQHF
NA,TRBJ1-1,NA,TRBV18,TGTGCCAGCTCACCACTAACGAACCTGGGGACTGAAGCTTTCTTT,CASSPLTNLGTEAFF
NA,TRBJ2-7,NA,TRBV14,TGTGCCAGCAGCCCAGGGGGGGCCTGGGGCTCCTACGAGCAGTACTTC,CASSPGGAWGSYEQYF